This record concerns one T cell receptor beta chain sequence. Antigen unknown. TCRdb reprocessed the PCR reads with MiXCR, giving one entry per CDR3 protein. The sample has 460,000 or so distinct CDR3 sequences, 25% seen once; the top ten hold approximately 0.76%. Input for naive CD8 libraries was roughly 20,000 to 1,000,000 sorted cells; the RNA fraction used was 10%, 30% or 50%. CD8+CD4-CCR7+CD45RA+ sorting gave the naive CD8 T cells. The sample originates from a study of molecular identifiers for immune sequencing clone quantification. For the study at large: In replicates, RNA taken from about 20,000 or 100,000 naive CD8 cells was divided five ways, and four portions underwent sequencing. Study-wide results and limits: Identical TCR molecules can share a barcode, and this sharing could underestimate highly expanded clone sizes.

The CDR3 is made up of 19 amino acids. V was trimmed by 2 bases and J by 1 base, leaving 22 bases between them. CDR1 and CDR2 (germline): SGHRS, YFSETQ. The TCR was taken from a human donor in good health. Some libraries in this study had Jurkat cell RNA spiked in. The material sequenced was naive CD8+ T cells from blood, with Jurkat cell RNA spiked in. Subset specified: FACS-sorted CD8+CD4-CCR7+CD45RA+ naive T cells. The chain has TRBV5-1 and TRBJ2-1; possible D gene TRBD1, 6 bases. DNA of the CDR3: TGCGCCAGCAGCTTCCATCTTATAGGGACAAGGGTATCCTACAATGAGCAGTTCTTC. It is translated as CASSFHLIGTRVSYNEQFF.